This T cell receptor beta chain was sequenced during a study of read filtering for tumor transcriptome and immune sequencing. Study-wide context: 8 or 9 patients were R-ISS I, approximately 15 were R-ISS II, 7 were R-ISS III. After DNase treatment, RNA was made into whole-transcriptome libraries. Findings of the study overall: Correlation between methods rose after single-read clonotypes were removed.

The library was built from roughly 400 ng RNA with molecular barcoded adaptors for alpha/delta and beta/gamma chains. MiXCR, applied by TCRdb to the reads, yields one record per CDR3 protein. Counted here are 100,000 to 150,000 distinct CDR3 sequences, 13% occurring once; the ten biggest clones make up 9.5% to 11%. Remarks on this clonotype: Its antigen is unknown. One base away lies a much larger clone, so this may be a sequencing read error.

Per germline, CDR1 PRHDT and CDR2 FYEKMQ (reference sequence). The CDR3 runs 14 residues. V shed 5 bases and J shed 2 bases, with 13 bases lying between them. The sequence was collected from a donor at least 40 years old with multiple myeloma. Sequencing was done on a sample of a population of CD138-negative cells sorted from bone marrow. This sequence joins TRBV13 and TRBJ2-7; D unresolved. CDR3 amino acids: CASSVRNYAYEQYF. Written as DNA, the CDR3 is TGTGCCAGCAGCGTCCGGAACTACGCCTACGAGCAGTACTTC.